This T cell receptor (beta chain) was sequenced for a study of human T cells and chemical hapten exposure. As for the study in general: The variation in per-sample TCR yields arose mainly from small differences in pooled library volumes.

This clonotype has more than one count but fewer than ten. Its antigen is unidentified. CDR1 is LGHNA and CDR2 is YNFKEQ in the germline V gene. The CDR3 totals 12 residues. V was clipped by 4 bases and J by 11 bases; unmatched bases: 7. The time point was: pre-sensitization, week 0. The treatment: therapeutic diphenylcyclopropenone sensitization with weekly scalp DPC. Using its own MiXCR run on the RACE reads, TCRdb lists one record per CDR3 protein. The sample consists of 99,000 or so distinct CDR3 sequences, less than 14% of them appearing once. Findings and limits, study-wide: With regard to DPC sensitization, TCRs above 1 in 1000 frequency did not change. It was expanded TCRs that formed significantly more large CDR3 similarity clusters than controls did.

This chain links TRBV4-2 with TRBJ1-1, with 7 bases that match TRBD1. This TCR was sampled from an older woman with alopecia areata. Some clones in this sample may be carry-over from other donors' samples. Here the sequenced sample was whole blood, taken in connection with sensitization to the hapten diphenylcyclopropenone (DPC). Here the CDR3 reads CASSLQGGWAFF. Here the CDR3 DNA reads TGTGCCAGCAGCCTCCAGGGGGGTTGGGCTTTCTTT.